This T cell receptor (beta chain) is drawn from a study of T cell responses to AZD1222 COVID-19 vaccine. The CDR3 is 15 residues long. Trimming took off 0 bases at V and 4 bases at J, with 10 bases between the two ends. Germline V lookup: CDR1 SGDLS, CDR2 YYNGEE. The method was immunoSEQ multiplex PCR; TCRdb's version includes in-frame clones alone and lacks a portion of them. The table records around 100,000 clones, about 91% of them present only once. Second doses were pooled across both intervals (about 4 or about 12 weeks). The TCR comes from an adult who received the AZD1222 COVID-19 vaccine. The genes are TRBV9 and TRBJ1-4; D perhaps matches TRBD1 (6 bases). The sample was peripheral blood, taken 28 days after the second AZD1222 dose. CDR3 residues: CASSVGGAFNEKLFF. For the CDR3, the DNA is TGTGCCAGCAGCGTAGGGGGGGCCTTTAATGAAAAACTGTTTTTT.